This T cell receptor beta chain was identified during a study of patients and donors after allogeneic stem cell transplantation. TCRdb itself ran the RT-PCR reads through MiXCR, one entry per CDR3 protein. Here the sample spans about 960,000 distinct CDR3 sequences, roughly 18% being singletons. This clonotype was detected only a few times. This CDR3 has 16 residues. V lost 1 base to trimming and J lost 4 bases; unmatched junction nucleotides: 5. The clonotype originates from a human donor who was either an allogeneic HSCT recipient or a stem cell or donor lymphocyte infusion donor (not recorded which). It is not recorded whose cells these are; they may come from a transplant donor. Source material: blood, either unsorted or a sorted T cell fraction (not recorded which). The chain uses TRBV12-3 or TRBV12-4 and TRBJ1-2, with TRBD1 identical over 11 bases. The DNA for the CDR3 is TGTGCCAGCAGTTTAGGGACAGGGGGCATGGTCTATGGCTACACCTTC. It translates to CASSLGTGGMVYGYTF.